This T cell receptor (beta chain) was sequenced in a study of OX40 agonist ivuxolimab in advanced cancers. Study-level information: The patients' treatment was ivuxolimab, an agonistic anti-OX40 (CD134) antibody. Every 2 weeks, patients received ivuxolimab intravenously, dosed at 0.01 to 10 mg/kg.

About this clone itself: Its antigen remains unidentified.

The study's findings and limits: No determination was made of the antigen specificity of the expanded peripheral T cells. Blood T cells, both CD4+ and CD8+, expanded clonally by week 6 at 0.1 to 3.0 mg/kg.

Sequenced by immunoSEQ multiplex PCR; TCRdb stores in-frame clones only, minus some. The data show more than 65,000 clones, roughly three quarters seen once. This CDR3 region has 15 residues. Germline lookup yields CDR1 SGHNT and CDR2 YENEEA. V dropped 1 base and J dropped 6 bases, with 16 bases sitting between them. Material: CD4+ or CD8+ T cells sorted from blood, obtained in a trial of the OX40 agonist ivuxolimab. The source of this sequence is an adult with an advanced solid tumor such as melanoma, head and neck, liver or kidney cancer. The rearrangement joins TRBV11-3 to TRBJ2-7, with D maybe TRBD2 (6 bases). The CDR3 nucleotides read TGTGCCAGCAGCTTAGGTCGGGCGGGACTCGGCGAGCAGTACTTC. It codes for CASSLGRAGLGEQYF.